This T cell receptor (beta chain) appears in the sequencing data of a study of T-cell reconstitution after alpha-beta-depleted transplantation in children. General study findings and limits: Reportedly, alpha-beta T cells present about two months post-transplant originated from several hundred expanded clones of graft origin. Some patients showed high day-60 TCRbeta diversity, which derived from surviving recipient T cells and thymic progenitors.

Remarks on this clonotype: The antigen remains undetermined.

Library preparation (for TCRbeta) was performed with unique molecular identifiers. TCRdb used MiXCR to reprocess the PCR reads, holding one entry per CDR3 protein. In the table there are some 200,000 distinct CDR3 sequences, roughly 8.3% of which are singletons. The CDR3 is 18 residues long. Germline CDR1 and CDR2: SGHRS and YFSETQ. Between the trimmed V and J ends, which lost 2 bases and 1 base, there was a span of 16 bases. Sample: PBMCs, mostly from graft donor cells, taken 360 days after TCRalphabeta/CD19-depleted stem cell transplant. The chain combines TRBV5-1 with TRBJ2-6; tentatively, D is TRBD1 or TRBD2 (6 bases each). The receptor was isolated from a male patient aged 2 to 9 who had a stem cell transplant for acute myeloid leukemia, so the T cells may come from the graft donor. CDR3 DNA sequence: TGCGCCAGCAGCTTTGTGCCAGGGGACTGGTCTGGGGCCAACGTCCTGACTTTC. It codes for CASSFVPGDWSGANVLTF.